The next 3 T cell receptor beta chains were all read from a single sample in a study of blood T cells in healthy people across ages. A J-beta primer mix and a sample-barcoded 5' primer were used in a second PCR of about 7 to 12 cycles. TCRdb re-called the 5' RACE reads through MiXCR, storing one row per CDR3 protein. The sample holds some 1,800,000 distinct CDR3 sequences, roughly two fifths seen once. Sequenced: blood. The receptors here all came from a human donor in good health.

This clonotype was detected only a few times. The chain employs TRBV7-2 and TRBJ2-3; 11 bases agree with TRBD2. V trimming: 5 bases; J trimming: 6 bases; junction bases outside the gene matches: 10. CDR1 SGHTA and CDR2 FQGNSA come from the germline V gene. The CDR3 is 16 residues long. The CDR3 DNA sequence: TGTGCCAGCAGCATCCAACTAGCGGGGGTCTCCGATACGCAGTATTTT. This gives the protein CASSIQLAGVSDTQYF.

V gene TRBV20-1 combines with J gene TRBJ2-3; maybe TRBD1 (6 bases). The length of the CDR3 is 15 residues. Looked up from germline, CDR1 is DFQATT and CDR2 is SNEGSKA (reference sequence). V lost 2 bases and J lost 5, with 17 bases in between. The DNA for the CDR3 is TGCAGTGCTAGATTCAGGGGCAGGGGCGGAGATACGCAGTATTTT. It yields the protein CSARFRGRGGDTQYF.

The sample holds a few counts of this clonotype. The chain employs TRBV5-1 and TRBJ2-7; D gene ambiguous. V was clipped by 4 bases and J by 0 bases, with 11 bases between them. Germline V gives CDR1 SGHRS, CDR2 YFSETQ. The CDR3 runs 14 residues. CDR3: CASSPEVNSYEQYF. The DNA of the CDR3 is TGCGCCAGCAGCCCAGAAGTAAACTCCTACGAGCAGTACTTC.